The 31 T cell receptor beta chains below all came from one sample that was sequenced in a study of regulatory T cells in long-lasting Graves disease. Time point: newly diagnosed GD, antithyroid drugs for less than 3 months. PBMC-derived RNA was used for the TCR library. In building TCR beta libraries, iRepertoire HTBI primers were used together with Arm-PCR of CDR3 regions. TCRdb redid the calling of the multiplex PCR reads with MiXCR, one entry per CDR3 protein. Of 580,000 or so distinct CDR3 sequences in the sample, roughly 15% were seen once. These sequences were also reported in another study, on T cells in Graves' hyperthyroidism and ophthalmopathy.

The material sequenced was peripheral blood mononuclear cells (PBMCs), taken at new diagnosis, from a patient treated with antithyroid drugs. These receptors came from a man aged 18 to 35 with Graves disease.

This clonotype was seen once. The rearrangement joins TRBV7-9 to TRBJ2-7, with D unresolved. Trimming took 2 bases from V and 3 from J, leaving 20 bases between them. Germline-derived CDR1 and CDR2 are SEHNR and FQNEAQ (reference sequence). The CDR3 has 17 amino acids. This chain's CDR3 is CASSLYGYGAVGYEQYF. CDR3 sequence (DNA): TGTGCCAGCAGCTTATACGGTTATGGAGCAGTGGGCTACGAGCAGTACTTC.

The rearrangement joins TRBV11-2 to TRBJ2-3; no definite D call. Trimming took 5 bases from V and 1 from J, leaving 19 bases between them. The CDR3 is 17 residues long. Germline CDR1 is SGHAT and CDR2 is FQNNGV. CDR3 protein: CASSESPAAMGTDTQYF. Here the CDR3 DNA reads TGTGCCAGCAGCGAAAGCCCGGCCGCAATGGGCACAGATACGCAGTATTTT.

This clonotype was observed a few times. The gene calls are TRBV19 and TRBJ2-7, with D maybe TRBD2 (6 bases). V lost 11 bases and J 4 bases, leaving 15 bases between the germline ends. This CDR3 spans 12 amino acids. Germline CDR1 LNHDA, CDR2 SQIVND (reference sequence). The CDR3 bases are TGTGCCTGCGGGACCCCTGGATACGAGCAGTACTTC. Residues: CACGTPGYEQYF.

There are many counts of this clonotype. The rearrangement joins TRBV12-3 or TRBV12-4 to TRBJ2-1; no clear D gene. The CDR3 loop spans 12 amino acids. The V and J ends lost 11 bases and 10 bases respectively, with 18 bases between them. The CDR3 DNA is TGTGCCGCCACTAATGGTGTAAGGGAGCAGTTCTTC. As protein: CAATNGVREQFF.

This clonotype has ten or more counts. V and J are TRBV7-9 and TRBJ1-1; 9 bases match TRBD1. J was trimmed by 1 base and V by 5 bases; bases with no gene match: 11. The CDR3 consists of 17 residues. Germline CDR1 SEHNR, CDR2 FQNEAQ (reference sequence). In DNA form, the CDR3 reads TGTGCCAGCAGCCCTCGGGGGACAGGGCCCCAGAACACTGAAGCTTTCTTT. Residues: CASSPRGTGPQNTEAFF.

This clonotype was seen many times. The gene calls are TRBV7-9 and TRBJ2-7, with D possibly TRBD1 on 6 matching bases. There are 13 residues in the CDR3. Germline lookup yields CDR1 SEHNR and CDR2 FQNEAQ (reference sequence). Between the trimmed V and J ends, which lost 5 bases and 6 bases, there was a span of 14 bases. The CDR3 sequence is CASSIQGQLEQYF. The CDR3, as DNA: TGTGCCAGCAGCATCCAAGGACAGCTCGAGCAGTACTTC.

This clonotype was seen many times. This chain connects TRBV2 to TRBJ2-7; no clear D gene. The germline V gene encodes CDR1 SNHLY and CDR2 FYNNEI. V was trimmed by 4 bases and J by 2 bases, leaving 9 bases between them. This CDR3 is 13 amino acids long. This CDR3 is CASSGIPTYEQYF. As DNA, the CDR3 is TGTGCCAGCAGTGGGATCCCTACCTACGAGCAGTACTTC.

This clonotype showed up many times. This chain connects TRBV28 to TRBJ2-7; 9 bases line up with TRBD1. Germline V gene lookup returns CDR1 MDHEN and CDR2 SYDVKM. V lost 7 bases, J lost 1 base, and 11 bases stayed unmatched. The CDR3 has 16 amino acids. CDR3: CASISGTGFSSYEQYF. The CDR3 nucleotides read TGTGCCAGCATTTCCGGGACAGGGTTTTCTTCCTACGAGCAGTACTTC.

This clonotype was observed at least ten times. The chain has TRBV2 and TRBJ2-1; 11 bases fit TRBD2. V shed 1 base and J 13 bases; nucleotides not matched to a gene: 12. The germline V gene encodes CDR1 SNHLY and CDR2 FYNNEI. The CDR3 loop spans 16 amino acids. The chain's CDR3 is CASSEEGTSGTEPQFF. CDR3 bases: TGTGCCAGCAGTGAAGAGGGGACTAGCGGCACAGAGCCCCAGTTCTTC.

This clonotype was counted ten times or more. DNA for the CDR3: TGCGCCAGCAGCCCGGCGGAGCGAGAGCAGTTCTTC. This translates into CASSPAEREQFF. The rearrangement links TRBV5-1 to TRBJ2-1; no reliable D call. V gave up 4 bases and J gave up 10 bases, with 12 bases separating them. CDR1 and CDR2 from the germline V gene are SGHRS and YFSETQ. CDR3 length: 12 residues.

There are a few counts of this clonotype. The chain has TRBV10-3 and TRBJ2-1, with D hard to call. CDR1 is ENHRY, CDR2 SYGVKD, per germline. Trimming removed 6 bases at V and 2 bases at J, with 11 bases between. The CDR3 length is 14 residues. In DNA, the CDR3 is TGTGCCATCAGAACCGACACTGCCTACAATGAGCAGTTCTTC. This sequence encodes CAIRTDTAYNEQFF.

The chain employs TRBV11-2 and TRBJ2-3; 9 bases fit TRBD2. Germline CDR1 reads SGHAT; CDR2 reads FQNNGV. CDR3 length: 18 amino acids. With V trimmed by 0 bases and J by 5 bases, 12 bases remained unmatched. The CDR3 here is CASSLDYMREGSKDTQYF. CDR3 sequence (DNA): TGTGCCAGCAGCTTAGATTACATGCGGGAGGGCTCTAAAGATACGCAGTATTTT.

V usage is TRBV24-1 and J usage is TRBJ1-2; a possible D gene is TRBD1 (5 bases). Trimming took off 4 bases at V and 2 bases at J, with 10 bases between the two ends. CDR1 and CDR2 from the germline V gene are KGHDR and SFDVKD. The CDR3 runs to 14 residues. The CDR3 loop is CATSDSDTNYGYTF. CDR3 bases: TGTGCCACCAGTGACTCGGACACAAACTATGGCTACACCTTC.

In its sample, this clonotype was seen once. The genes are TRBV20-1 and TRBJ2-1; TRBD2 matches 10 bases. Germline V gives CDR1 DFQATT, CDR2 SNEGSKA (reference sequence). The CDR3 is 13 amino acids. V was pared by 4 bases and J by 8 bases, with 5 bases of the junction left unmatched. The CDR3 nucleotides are TGCAGTGCTATGAGCGGGAGGGTCGATGAGCAGTTCTTC. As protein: CSAMSGRVDEQFF.

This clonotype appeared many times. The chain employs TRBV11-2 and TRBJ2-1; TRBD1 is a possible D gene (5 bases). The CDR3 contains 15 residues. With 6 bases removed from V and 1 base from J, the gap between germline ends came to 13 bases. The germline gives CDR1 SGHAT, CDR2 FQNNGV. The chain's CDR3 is CASSSQGGSYNEQFF. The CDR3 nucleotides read TGTGCCAGCAGTTCCCAGGGTGGGTCCTACAATGAGCAGTTCTTC.

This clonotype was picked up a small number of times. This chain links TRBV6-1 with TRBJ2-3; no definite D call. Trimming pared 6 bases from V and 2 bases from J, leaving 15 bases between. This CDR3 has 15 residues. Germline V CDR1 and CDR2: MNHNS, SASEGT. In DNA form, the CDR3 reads TGTGCCAGCAGCGCAACAGCCTCCTACACAGATACGCAGTATTTT. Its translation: CASSATASYTDTQYF.

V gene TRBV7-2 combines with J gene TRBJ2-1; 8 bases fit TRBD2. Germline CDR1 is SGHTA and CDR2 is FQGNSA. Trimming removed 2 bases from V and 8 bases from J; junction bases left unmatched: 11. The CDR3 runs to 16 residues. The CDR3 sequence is CASSLKGAAGGHEQFF. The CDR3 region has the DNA TGTGCCAGCAGCTTAAAAGGGGCCGCGGGAGGTCATGAGCAGTTCTTC.

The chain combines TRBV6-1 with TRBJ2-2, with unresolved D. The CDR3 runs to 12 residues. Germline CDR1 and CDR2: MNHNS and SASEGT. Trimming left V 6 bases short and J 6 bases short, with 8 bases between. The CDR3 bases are TGTGCCAGCAGCCGGAGCGCCGGGGAGCTGTTTTTT. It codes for CASSRSAGELFF.

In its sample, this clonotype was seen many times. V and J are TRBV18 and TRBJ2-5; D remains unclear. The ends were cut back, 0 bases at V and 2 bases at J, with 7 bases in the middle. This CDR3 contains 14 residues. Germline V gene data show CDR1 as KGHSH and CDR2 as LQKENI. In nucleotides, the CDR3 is TGTGCCAGCTCACCACCAGCCAGTCAAGAGACCCAGTACTTC. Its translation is CASSPPASQETQYF.

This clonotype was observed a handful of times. CDR3 loop: CASSETIGTSGPLSSYEQYF. CDR3 sequence (DNA): TGTGCCAGCAGTGAAACGATCGGGACTAGCGGGCCGCTTAGCTCCTACGAGCAGTACTTC. The J gene is TRBJ2-7, the V gene TRBV2; 12 bases are a match to TRBD2. Germline-derived CDR1 and CDR2 are SNHLY and FYNNEI. Germline trimming cut 2 bases from V and 0 bases from J; bases unmatched to any gene: 14. The CDR3 extends over 20 amino acids. The full variable domain, rest sourced from reference TRBV2 and TRBJ2-7, is EPEVTQTPSHQVTQMGQEVILRCVPISNHLYFYWYRQILGQKVEFLVSFYNNEISEKSEIFDDQFSVERPDGSNFTLKIRSTKLEDSAMYFCASSETIGTSGPLSSYEQYFGPGTRLTVT.

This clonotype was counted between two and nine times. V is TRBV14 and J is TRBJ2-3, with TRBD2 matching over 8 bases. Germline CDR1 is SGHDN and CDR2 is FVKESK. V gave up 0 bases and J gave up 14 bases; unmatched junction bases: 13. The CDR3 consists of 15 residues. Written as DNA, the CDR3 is TGTGCCAGCAGCCAAGATCTCCCAACGGGAGGGCCCAGGTATTTT. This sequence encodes CASSQDLPTGGPRYF.

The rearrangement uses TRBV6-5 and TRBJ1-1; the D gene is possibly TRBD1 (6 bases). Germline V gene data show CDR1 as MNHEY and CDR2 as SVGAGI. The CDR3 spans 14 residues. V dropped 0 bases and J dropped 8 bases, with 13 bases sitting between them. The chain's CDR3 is CASSYSRQVNEAFF. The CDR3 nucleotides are TGTGCCAGCAGTTACTCGAGACAGGTCAACGAAGCTTTCTTT.

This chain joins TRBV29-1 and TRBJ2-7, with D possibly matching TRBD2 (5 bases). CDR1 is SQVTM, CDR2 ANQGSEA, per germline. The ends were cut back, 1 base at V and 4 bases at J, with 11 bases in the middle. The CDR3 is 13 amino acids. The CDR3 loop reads CSVEANRGYEQYF. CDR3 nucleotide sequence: TGCAGCGTTGAAGCAAACCGGGGATACGAGCAGTACTTC.

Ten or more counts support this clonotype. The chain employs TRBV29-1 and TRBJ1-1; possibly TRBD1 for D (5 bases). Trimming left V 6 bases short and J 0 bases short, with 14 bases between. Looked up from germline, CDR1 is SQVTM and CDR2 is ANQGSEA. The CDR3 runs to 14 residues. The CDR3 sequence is CSVNSGTLNTEAFF. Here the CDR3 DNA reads TGCAGCGTCAATTCAGGGACCTTGAACACTGAAGCTTTCTTT.

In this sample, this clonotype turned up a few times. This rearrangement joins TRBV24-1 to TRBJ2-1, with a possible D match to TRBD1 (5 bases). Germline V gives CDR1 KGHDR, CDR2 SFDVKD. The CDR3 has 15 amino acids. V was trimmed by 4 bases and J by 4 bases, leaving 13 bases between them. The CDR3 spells CATSDQGRGYNEQFF. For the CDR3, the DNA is TGTGCCACCAGTGACCAGGGTAGGGGTTACAATGAGCAGTTCTTC.

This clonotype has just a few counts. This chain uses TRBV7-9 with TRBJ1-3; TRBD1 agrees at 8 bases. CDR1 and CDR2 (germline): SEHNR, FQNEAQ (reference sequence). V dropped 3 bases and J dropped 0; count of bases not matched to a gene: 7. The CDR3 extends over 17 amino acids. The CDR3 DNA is TGTGCCAGCAGCTTGGTTGGACAGGGCCTCTCTGGAAACACCATATATTTT. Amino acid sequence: CASSLVGQGLSGNTIYF.

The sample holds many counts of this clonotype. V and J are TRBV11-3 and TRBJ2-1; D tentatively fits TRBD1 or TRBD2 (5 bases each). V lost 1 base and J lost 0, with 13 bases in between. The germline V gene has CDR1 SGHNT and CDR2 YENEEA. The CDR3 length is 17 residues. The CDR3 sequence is CASSLGGASSSYNEQFF. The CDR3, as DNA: TGTGCCAGCAGCTTAGGAGGGGCCAGCAGCTCCTACAATGAGCAGTTCTTC.

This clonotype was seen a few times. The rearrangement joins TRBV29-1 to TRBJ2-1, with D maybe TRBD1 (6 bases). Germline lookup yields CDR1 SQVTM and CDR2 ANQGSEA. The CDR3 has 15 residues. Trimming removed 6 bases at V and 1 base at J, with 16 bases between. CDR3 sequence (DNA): TGCAGCGTCCCCGGGACACGATATTCCTACAATGAGCAGTTCTTC. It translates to CSVPGTRYSYNEQFF.

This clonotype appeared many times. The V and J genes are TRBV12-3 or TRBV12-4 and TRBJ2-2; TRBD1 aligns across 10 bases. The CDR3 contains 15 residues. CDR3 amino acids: CALGLGQGLTGELFF. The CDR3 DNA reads TGTGCGCTCGGGCTGGGACAGGGGTTGACCGGGGAGCTGTTTTTT.

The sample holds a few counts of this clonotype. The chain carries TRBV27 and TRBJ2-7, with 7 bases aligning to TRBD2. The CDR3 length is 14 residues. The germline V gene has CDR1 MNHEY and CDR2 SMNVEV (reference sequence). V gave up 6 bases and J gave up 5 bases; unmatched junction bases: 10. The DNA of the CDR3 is TGTGCCAGCAGCCGCGGACTAGTAGGTAACGAGCAGTACTTC. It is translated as CASSRGLVGNEQYF.

CDR3 bases: TGTGCCTGGAGTCAAGGGACTAGCGTTTACAATGAGCAGTTCTTC. This sequence encodes CAWSQGTSVYNEQFF. The V gene is TRBV30, the J gene TRBJ2-1; 10 bases are shared with TRBD2. CDR1 GTSNPN and CDR2 SVGIG come from the germline V gene (reference sequence). The CDR3 runs 15 residues. V was pared by 2 bases and J by 4 bases, with 5 bases of the junction left unmatched.